These 20 T cell receptor beta chains share one sample of origin, sequenced in a study of T cells after yellow fever vaccination. From the 5' RACE reads, TCRdb called clonotypes with MiXCR, one entry per CDR3 protein. Counted here are 450,000 to 550,000 distinct CDR3 sequences, roughly 21% occurring once; the ten biggest clones make up 14%. Here the sequenced sample was PBMCs, taken 15 days after the yellow fever booster vaccination. The receptor source for this set is a man aged 25 to 40 who received the YFV17D yellow fever vaccine.

This clonotype was counted a few times. One end of the junction does not line up with germline, which may come from a read error. The rearrangement links TRBV12-3 or TRBV12-4 to TRBJ1-6; 10 bases fit TRBD1. This CDR3 comprises 15 residues. The CDR3 bases are TGTGCCAGCAGTTTAGAGGGACAGGGGAATTTACCCCTCCACTTT. Amino acid sequence: CASSLEGQGNLPLHF.

This rearrangement joins TRBV12-3 or TRBV12-4 to TRBJ2-3; 7 nucleotides agree with TRBD2. The CDR3 extends over 13 amino acids. V trimming: 2 bases; J trimming: 7 bases; junction bases outside the gene matches: 3. CDR3 sequence (DNA): TGTGCCAGCAGTTTACTAGCGGCGAATACGCAGTATTTT. Translated: CASSLLAANTQYF.

This clonotype came up a few times. The V call is TRBV7-9, the J call TRBJ2-5; D is ambiguous. The CDR3 length is 12 residues. The ends were cut back, 4 bases at V and 5 bases at J, with 8 bases in the middle. The germline V gene encodes CDR1 SEHNR and CDR2 FQNEAQ (reference sequence). This CDR3 reads CASSSRAETQYF. CDR3 nucleotide sequence: TGTGCCAGCAGCTCTCGTGCTGAGACCCAGTACTTC.

This clonotype was recorded only once. The J gene is TRBJ1-5, the V gene TRBV12-3 or TRBV12-4; D ambiguous. The CDR3 loop spans 14 amino acids. V lost 1 base and J lost 3, with 7 bases in between. CDR3 sequence reads: CASSLGRHNQPQHF. CDR3 coding DNA: TGTGCCAGCAGTTTAGGCAGACACAATCAGCCCCAGCATTTT.

The chain has TRBV20-1 and TRBJ2-7; D is undetermined. Trimming took 3 bases from V and 0 from J, leaving 9 bases between them. In germline, CDR1 is DFQATT, CDR2 SNEGSKA (reference sequence). The CDR3 has 13 residues. The DNA for the CDR3 is TGCAGTGCTAGTGCGGATAGCTCCTACGAGCAGTACTTC. This encodes CSASADSSYEQYF.

The chain recombines TRBV3-1 with TRBJ2-3; D remains ambiguous. In germline, CDR1 is LGHDT, CDR2 YNNKEL (reference sequence). The V end was cut by 6 bases, the J end by 5 bases, with 6 bases between. The CDR3 covers 11 residues. CDR3 nucleotides: TGTGCCAGCAGTGCCCGAGATACGCAGTATTTT. Translating gives CASSARDTQYF.

The chain couples TRBV20-1 to TRBJ2-7; 10 bases map to TRBD2. This CDR3 contains 15 residues. The germline CDR1 and CDR2 sequences are DFQATT and SNEGSKA (reference sequence). V shed 0 bases and J 3 bases; nucleotides not matched to a gene: 5. The CDR3 region is CSARDSPSGSYEQYF. CDR3 DNA sequence: TGCAGTGCTAGAGATTCCCCTAGCGGGAGCTACGAGCAGTACTTC.

This sequence joins TRBV12-3 or TRBV12-4 and TRBJ2-1, with TRBD2 matching over 10 bases. The CDR3 has 13 residues. J lost 9 bases, V lost 5 bases, and 4 bases had no gene match. CDR3: CASSPSGRGEQFF. The CDR3 nucleotides read TGTGCCAGCAGTCCCAGCGGGAGGGGTGAGCAGTTCTTC.

V gene TRBV5-6 combines with J gene TRBJ2-4; no clear D gene. The CDR3 has 14 amino acids. Germline CDR1 and CDR2: SGHDT and YYEEEE. Trimming cost V 5 bases and J 9 bases, with 18 bases left between them. The CDR3 region has the DNA TGTGCCAGCAGGAGATCAGGTGGAGCAACCATTCAGTACTTC. This codes for CASRRSGGATIQYF. The full variable domain, with the rest looked up from reference TRBV5-6 and TRBJ2-4, is DAGVTQSPTHLIKTRGQQVTLRCSPKSGHDTVSWYQQALGQGPQFIFQYYEEEERQRGNFPDRFSGHQFPNYSSELNVNALLLGDSALYLCASRRSGGATIQYFGAGTRLSVL.

This chain links TRBV9 with TRBJ2-1, with 9 nucleotides matching TRBD2. The CDR3 length is 16 residues. Germline V CDR1 and CDR2: SGDLS, YYNGEE. The junction had 9 bases not matched to a gene; V was cut back by 0 bases and J by 8 bases. As DNA, the CDR3 is TGTGCCAGCAGCGTAGCCGCGGGAGGGCCTGTCTATGAGCAGTTCTTC. Amino acids: CASSVAAGGPVYEQFF.

V gene TRBV15 combines with J gene TRBJ2-3, with D perhaps TRBD2 (6 bases). Trimming removed 3 bases at V and 11 bases at J, with 15 bases between. This CDR3 comprises 13 residues. CDR1 is LNHNV, CDR2 YYDKDF, per germline (reference sequence). This chain's CDR3 is CATSSLTGTEQYF. The DNA of the CDR3 is TGTGCCACCAGCAGTTTGACGGGGACTGAGCAGTATTTT.

V gene TRBV7-2 combines with J gene TRBJ1-1; D perhaps matches TRBD1 (6 bases). The CDR3 runs to 16 residues. Germline V gives CDR1 SGHTA, CDR2 FQGNSA. Trimming took 5 bases from V and 1 from J, leaving 17 bases between them. The CDR3 region has the DNA TGTGCCAGCAGCACCTACACCGGGACACAGAACACTGAAGCTTTCTTT. It yields the protein CASSTYTGTQNTEAFF.

The rearrangement uses TRBV4-2 and TRBJ2-5, with 9 bases identical to TRBD2. The CDR3 runs 16 residues. Germline values: CDR1 LGHNA, CDR2 YNFKEQ. V shed 1 base, J shed 4 bases, and the junction held 7 bases outside the gene matches. The CDR3 here is CASSQGGAGGRETQYF. CDR3 DNA sequence: TGTGCCAGCAGCCAAGGAGGGGCGGGAGGGCGAGAGACCCAGTACTTC.

This clonotype came up a few times. For the CDR3, the DNA is TGTGCCAGCAGCCAGGGGGGCGGATGGTCCGGGGAGCTGTTTTTT. It translates to CASSQGGGWSGELFF. The gene calls are TRBV3-1 and TRBJ2-2; D tentatively reads TRBD1 or TRBD2 (6 bases each). CDR1 and CDR2 from the germline V gene are LGHDT and YNNKEL (reference sequence). V was trimmed by 3 bases and J by 6 bases, leaving 14 bases between them. The length of the CDR3 is 15 residues.

The J gene is TRBJ1-1, the V gene TRBV6-1; D uncertain. V was shortened by 2 bases and J by 4 bases, with 5 bases between the two germline ends. The CDR3 sequence is 12 residues long. Germline values: CDR1 MNHNS, CDR2 SASEGT. The CDR3 reads CASSERGTEAFF. CDR3 DNA sequence: TGTGCCAGCAGTGAAAGAGGCACTGAAGCTTTCTTT.

This clonotype was seen more than once but under ten times. This chain connects TRBV19 to TRBJ2-3; the match to TRBD2 covers 9 bases. The trim removed 4 bases at V and 5 bases at J, leaving 16 bases unmatched. The CDR3 is 18 residues long. Germline loops: CDR1 LNHDA, CDR2 SQIVND (reference sequence). The CDR3 here is CASSSVAGGTGRRDTQYF. DNA of the CDR3: TGTGCCAGTAGTAGTGTTGCGGGAGGGACCGGAAGGCGAGATACGCAGTATTTT. The entire variable domain, with the rest obtained from reference TRBV19 and TRBJ2-3, is as follows: DGGITQSPKYLFRKEGQNVTLSCEQNLNHDAMYWYRQDPGQGLRLIYYSQIVNDFQKGDIAEGYSVSREKKESFPLTVTSAQKNPTAFYLCASSSVAGGTGRRDTQYFGPGTRLTVL.

This chain connects TRBV28 to TRBJ2-7; D perhaps matches TRBD1 (6 bases). The CDR3 totals 11 residues. V was shortened by 10 bases and J by 2 bases, with 9 bases between the two germline ends. Germline lookup yields CDR1 MDHEN and CDR2 SYDVKM. This chain's CDR3 is CAIRTAYEQYF. Here the CDR3 DNA reads TGTGCCATAAGGACAGCCTACGAGCAGTACTTC.

This clonotype was found a few times. The V and J genes are TRBV6-1 and TRBJ2-3, with D possibly TRBD1 on 5 matching bases. Deletions cut 5 bases from V and 5 bases from J, with 20 bases between. CDR3 length equals 16 residues. Germline V CDR1 and CDR2: MNHNS, SASEGT. The CDR3 loop reads CASSPDPRGFEDTQYF. CDR3 coding DNA: TGTGCCAGCAGTCCTGACCCAAGGGGCTTCGAAGATACGCAGTATTTT.

In its sample, this clonotype was seen a few times. V and J are TRBV5-1 and TRBJ2-5, with TRBD1 matching 8 bases. The CDR3 loop spans 15 amino acids. Trimming removed 5 bases from V and 0 bases from J; junction bases left unmatched: 6. The V gene's germline CDR1 is SGHRS and CDR2 YFSETQ. Here the CDR3 reads CASSSGTGHQETQYF. CDR3 in DNA: TGCGCCAGCAGTTCCGGGACAGGCCACCAAGAGACCCAGTACTTC. The whole variable domain, filled in from reference TRBV5-1 and TRBJ2-5, reads KAGVTQTPRYLIKTRGQQVTLSCSPISGHRSVSWYQQTPGQGLQFLFEYFSETQRNKGNFPGRFSGRQFSNSRSEMNVSTLELGDSALYLCASSSGTGHQETQYFGPGTRLLVL.

This clonotype was counted between two and nine times. The rearrangement links TRBV29-1 to TRBJ2-7, with 11 bases fitting TRBD2. The germline V gene encodes CDR1 SQVTM and CDR2 ANQGSEA. The J segment lost 2 bases and the V segment lost 6 bases, leaving 9 bases of the junction unmatched. CDR3 length: 15 amino acids. The CDR3 loop is CSVAGTSGPAYEQYF. CDR3 sequence (DNA): TGCAGCGTCGCCGGGACTAGCGGCCCAGCCTACGAGCAGTACTTC.